This T cell receptor (beta chain) came from a study of blood T cell repertoires in COVID-19. About the research overall: Some COVID-19 samples were acute and others convalescent; all came from the United States, Italy and Spain. From T cells, B-cell-depleted T cells, or PBMCs came the material, which was cDNA or gDNA.

CDR3 length: 13 residues. J gave up 4 bases and V 2 bases, and 1 base lay outside the gene matches. CDR1 SGDLS and CDR2 YYNGEE come from the germline V gene. Per the study methods: From reference gene primer amplification, estimates of nucleated cell counts were derived. The data were produced by immunoSEQ multiplex PCR, yet TCRdb's version contains in-frame clones alone and is incomplete. From that table come the V and J calls and clone size; the DNA was used to work out D and trimming. The sample has 80,000 or so clones, about 87% seen once; the top ten hold approximately 9.1%. Sequencing was done on a sample of peripheral blood. The clonotype was recovered from a human donor in a cohort sampled during active COVID-19. The chain has TRBV9 and TRBJ2-7, with TRBD1 identical over 9 bases. The CDR3 region is CASSVTGGYEQYF. The DNA of the CDR3 is TGTGCCAGCAGCGTGACAGGGGGATACGAGCAGTACTTC.